These T cell receptor beta chains were read from a single sample in a study of CD8 T cells in Susac syndrome. TCRdb ran MiXCR on the immunoSEQ multiplex PCR reads and lists one entry per CDR3 protein. The data show about 300,000 distinct CDR3 sequences, 85% seen once. What was sequenced was CD8+ T cells from PBMCs. The source is a human donor with multiple sclerosis. CDR3s include the opening cysteine and the closing phenylalanine or tryptophan. The D gene is left open where the match is weak. Size values are once, few and many counts, or a class for expanded clones, and some rows have none.

V	D	size	J	DNA	CDR3
TRBV29-1	-	-	TRBJ2-7	TGCAGCGTAAGGCGACAGACCTACGAGCAGTACTTC	CSVRRQTYEQYF
TRBV11-2	TRBD2	few	TRBJ2-7	TGTGCCAGCAGCTTAGCCCCATCGTGGGGGCGGGAGGGTAACTACGAGCAGTACTTC	CASSLAPSWGREGNYEQYF
TRBV4-3	-	-	TRBJ2-2	TGCGCCAGCAGCCAAGATAATGGGGAGCTGTTTTTT	CASSQDNGELFF
TRBV4-3	TRBD1	-	TRBJ1-1	TGCGCCAGCAGCCCGGACAGGATGGGGACTGAAGCTTTCTTT	CASSPDRMGTEAFF
TRBV29-1	TRBD1	-	TRBJ1-2	TGCAGCGTCCGAGGGACAGGGGTGATGGATGGCTACACCTTC	CSVRGTGVMDGYTF
TRBV20-1	-	-	TRBJ2-1	TGCAGTGCTAGAGATACAGTGGGGGACAATGAGCAGTTCTTC	CSARDTVGDNEQFF
TRBV28	TRBD1	-	TRBJ2-7	TGTGCCAGCAGTCTGAAACTGACAGGGACCTACGAGCAGTACTTC	CASSLKLTGTYEQYF
TRBV30	TRBD1	-	TRBJ1-6	TGTGCCTGGAGTCCCCGGGACAGGGAAAGGGCATCACCCCTCCACTTT	CAWSPRDRERASPLHF
TRBV7-9	-	once	TRBJ2-2	TGTGCCAGCAGTACAGGGATCACCGGGGAGCTGTTTTTT	CASSTGITGELFF
TRBV19	-	-	TRBJ2-1	TGTGCCAGTAGTATAGCGGGGTCCTACAATGAGCAGTTCTTC	CASSIAGSYNEQFF
TRBV14	-	-	TRBJ1-4	TGTGCCAGCAGCCAAGGAGAAAGTTTCAATGAAAAACTGTTTTTT	CASSQGESFNEKLFF
TRBV11-3	-	-	TRBJ2-5	TGTGCCAGCAGCTTCGGGCGAAAAGAGACCCAGTACTTC	CASSFGRKETQYF
TRBV7-9	TRBD1	-	TRBJ1-2	TGTGCCAGCAGCTTAGCACAGACCCCGGGACAGGGGATGGGTGGCTACACCTTC	CASSLAQTPGQGMGGYTF
TRBV28	-	-	TRBJ2-3	TGTGCCAGCAGTGCCATGGCGACCGGCACAGATACGCAGTATTTT	CASSAMATGTDTQYF
TRBV6-5	-	-	TRBJ2-1	TGTGCCAGCAGTTTAAGGGACCCCTGGTCTGGGAATGAGCAGTTCTTC	CASSLRDPWSGNEQFF
TRBV5-4	-	-	TRBJ2-4	TGTGCCAGCAGCTTGTGGCAGGGTAAACACATTCAGTACTTC	CASSLWQGKHIQYF
TRBV18	-	-	TRBJ1-1	TGTGCCAGCTCAGTAGGCACTGAAGCTTTCTTT	CASSVGTEAFF
TRBV5-6	-	-	TRBJ2-7	TGTGCCAGCAGCTTGTCCGGGGCTCACCACGAGCAGTACTTC	CASSLSGAHHEQYF
TRBV13	TRBD1	-	TRBJ1-1	TGTGCCAGCAGAGTACAGGGGCTGGACACTGAAGCTTTCTTT	CASRVQGLDTEAFF
TRBV27	-	once	TRBJ2-1	TGTGCCAGCAGTTTTAGCCTAGGGCTTTACAATGAGCAGTTCTTC	CASSFSLGLYNEQFF
TRBV19	TRBD2	-	TRBJ2-1	TGTGCCAGTAGCCCCCGGGCCCTAGCGGACTACAATGAGCAGTTCTTC	CASSPRALADYNEQFF
TRBV7-2	TRBD2	-	TRBJ2-3	TGTGCCAGCAGCTTAGCTCGTAGCGGGAGATACGTAACAGATACGCAGTATTTT	CASSLARSGRYVTDTQYF
TRBV7-9	-	-	TRBJ2-1	TGTGCCAGCAGCTTAGCGCGTATGGATGAGCAGTTCTTC	CASSLARMDEQFF
TRBV4-3	-	-	TRBJ2-2	TGCACCAGCAGCCAAGATGGGCCAATCCGAATCGGGGAGCTGTTTTTT	CTSSQDGPIRIGELFF
TRBV20-1	TRBD1	-	TRBJ2-7	TGCAGTGCTTCGGACAGGGTAGCCTACGAGCAGTACTTC	CSASDRVAYEQYF
TRBV11-2	-	once	TRBJ1-2	TGTGCCAGCAGCTTAGAGGCAGGGAGTAACTATGGCTACACCTTC	CASSLEAGSNYGYTF
TRBV30	TRBD1	-	TRBJ1-4	TGTGCCTGGAGTTCGGACAGGGGTGAAAAACTGTTTTTT	CAWSSDRGEKLFF
TRBV30	-	once	TRBJ1-1	TGTGCCTGGAGTGTAACTGGCGTCGCTTTCTTT	CAWSVTGVAFF
TRBV13	TRBD1	-	TRBJ1-5	TGTGCCAGCAGCTTAGGCTTGACAGGGGATCAGCCCCAGCATTTT	CASSLGLTGDQPQHF